This T cell receptor beta chain was sequenced in a study of response to subunit inactivated influenza vaccine. Study-wide results and limits: Authors suggested seasonal influenza vaccinations each recruit few new T cells.

A note on this clonotype: Its antigen is unknown.

Using its own MiXCR run on the RT-PCR reads, TCRdb lists one record per CDR3 protein. The sample includes 500,000 to 750,000 distinct CDR3 sequences, about 15% of them seen just once. The CDR3 sequence is 13 residues long. The ends were cut back, 5 bases at V and 2 bases at J, with 10 bases in the middle. Germline V gene sequence: CDR1 LNHDA, CDR2 SQIVND (reference sequence). The TCR was taken from a man in his fifties or sixties who received an inactivated influenza vaccine. The sample consisted of PBMCs from blood, taken 12 days after vaccination. V and J are TRBV19 and TRBJ2-7; D perhaps matches TRBD2 (5 bases). The CDR3 nucleotides are TGTGCCAGTAGTTTGGACTTGACCTACGAGCAGTACTTC. This codes for CASSLDLTYEQYF.